The 26 T cell receptor beta chains below were found in one sample sequenced in a study of vaccination effects on CD4 cells after COVID-19. TCRdb's copy holds only in-frame clones and misses some; the assay was immunoSEQ multiplex PCR. The table shows approximately 23,000 clones, with roughly 80% occurring only once. What these receptors recognize is not known. Using viral peptide pools, the ViraFEST assay grew out antigen-specific CD4+ T cells prior to sequencing. Cultured cells yielded isolated CD4+ T cells after 10 to 11 days. The cohort was immunized with two doses of either the BNT162b2 or mRNA-1273 vaccine. Here the sequenced sample was CD4+ T cells from PBMCs cultured with SARS-CoV-2 spike peptides, taken after COVID-19 vaccination. Receptor source: a human donor who received a COVID-19 vaccine.

V gene TRBV4-1 combines with J gene TRBJ1-4; TRBD1 is a possible D gene (5 bases). Looked up from germline, CDR1 is MGHRA and CDR2 is YSYEKL. Deletions cut 3 bases from V and 4 bases from J, with 15 bases between. This CDR3 contains 16 residues. Here the CDR3 DNA reads TGCGCCAGCAGCCATTGGGGGGGGAAACGTAATGAAAAACTGTTTTTT. Translation: CASSHWGGKRNEKLFF.

V usage is TRBV28 and J usage is TRBJ2-1; no reliable D call. This CDR3 has 15 residues. CDR1 and CDR2 (germline): MDHEN, SYDVKM. Deletions cut 6 bases from V and 8 bases from J, with 20 bases between. The CDR3, as DNA: TGTGCCAGCAGAACGACGGCGGCTGGCGGCGATGAGCAGTTCTTC. Translated: CASRTTAAGGDEQFF.

The genes are TRBV6-2 or TRBV6-3 and TRBJ2-1; 7 bases align to TRBD2. The V segment lost 6 bases and the J segment 1 base; nucleotides outside the gene matches: 12. Germline loops: CDR1 MNHEY, CDR2 SVGEGT. CDR3 size: 17 residues. The CDR3 loop is CASSPWGSGDSYNEQFF. The CDR3 coding sequence is TGTGCCAGCAGCCCTTGGGGAAGCGGGGATTCCTACAATGAGCAGTTCTTC.

V is TRBV3-1 (or the pseudogene TRBV3-2) and J is TRBJ2-2; D ambiguous. The V end lost 3 bases, the J end lost 4 bases, and 6 bases lay between the germline ends. The CDR3 has 13 amino acids. Germline-derived CDR1 and CDR2 are LGHDT and YNNKEL (reference sequence). The CDR3 here is CASSHQGTGELFF. The CDR3 DNA reads as TGTGCCAGCAGCCACCAAGGCACCGGGGAGCTGTTTTTT.

This clone has only a few counts. The chain links TRBV7-9 to TRBJ2-3, with D possibly TRBD1 on 5 matching bases. V lost 2 bases to trimming and J lost 5 bases, with 5 bases between them. The CDR3 length is 12 residues. Germline values: CDR1 SEHNR, CDR2 FQNEAQ (reference sequence). CDR3 coding DNA: TGTGCCAGCAGCTTACAGGGAGATACGCAGTATTTT. It specifies CASSLQGDTQYF. The whole variable domain, filled in from reference TRBV7-9 and TRBJ2-3, reads DTGVSQNPRHKITKRGQNVTFRCDPISEHNRLYWYRQTLGQGPEFLTYFQNEAQLEKSRLLSDRFSAERPKGSFSTLEIQRTEQGDSAMYLCASSLQGDTQYFGPGTRLTVL.

The chain employs TRBV19 and TRBJ1-5; D might be TRBD1 (5 bases). Germline V CDR1 and CDR2: LNHDA, SQIVND (reference sequence). Trimming took off 10 bases at V and 5 bases at J, with 21 bases between the two ends. The CDR3 is 15 amino acids. The CDR3 coding sequence is TGTGCCACCAACCCATCAACAGGCTTCTATCAGCCCCAGCATTTT. It yields the protein CATNPSTGFYQPQHF.

The table lists this clone with a few counts. The J gene is TRBJ2-7, the V gene TRBV5-1; 9 bases fit TRBD1. CDR3 size: 14 residues. Looked up from germline, CDR1 is SGHRS and CDR2 is YFSETQ. The junction had 6 bases not matched to a gene; V was cut back by 4 bases and J by 4 bases. The CDR3 DNA is TGCGCCAGCAGCGTGGGACAGGGAGGATACGAGCAGTACTTC. It yields the protein CASSVGQGGYEQYF.

The gene calls are TRBV24-1 and TRBJ2-7; D ambiguous. With 11 bases removed from V and 2 bases from J, the gap between germline ends came to 9 bases. The CDR3 sequence is 11 residues long. Germline V gene data show CDR1 as KGHDR and CDR2 as SFDVKD. In DNA form, the CDR3 reads TGTGCCAGCCCCCAAGCCTACGAGCAGTACTTC. Translating gives CASPQAYEQYF.

V usage is TRBV2 and J usage is TRBJ1-2; 7 nucleotides line up with TRBD1. V lost 9 bases and J lost 4; bases outside the gene matches: 8. Germline V gene sequence: CDR1 SNHLY, CDR2 FYNNEI. The CDR3 runs to 13 residues. The DNA of the CDR3 is TGTGCCAGTAGTACCGGGACAGTCTATGGCTACACCTTC. Translation gives CASSTGTVYGYTF.

This clone was recorded a few times. The chain has TRBV19 and TRBJ1-5; D unclear. CDR1 is LNHDA, CDR2 SQIVND, per germline (reference sequence). The germline V and J ends were trimmed by 7 bases and 7 bases, with 11 bases remaining between them. This CDR3 has 12 amino acids. CDR3 region: CASTTYQQPQHF. CDR3 nucleotides: TGTGCCAGTACCACATACCAACAGCCCCAGCATTTT.

The V gene is TRBV12-3 or TRBV12-4, the J gene TRBJ1-1; TRBD1 is a possible D gene (5 bases). The CDR3 totals 13 residues. The V end lost 6 bases, the J end lost 5 bases, and 13 bases lay between the germline ends. CDR3 DNA: TGTGCCAGCAGCCTACTTCAGGGAACTGAAGCTTTCTTT. It codes for CASSLLQGTEAFF.

This chain uses TRBV13 with TRBJ2-7; tentatively, D is TRBD1 (6 bases). The CDR3 sequence is 19 residues long. Trimming took off 1 base at V and 5 bases at J, with 27 bases between the two ends. CDR1 and CDR2 from the germline V gene are PRHDT and FYEKMQ (reference sequence). The CDR3 DNA reads TGTGCCAGCAGCTTAGATTCTGTTGTAGGGGGAGAGAGCGTCCACGAGCAGTACTTC. Translating gives CASSLDSVVGGESVHEQYF.

This chain links TRBV28 with TRBJ1-2, with TRBD1 identical over 11 bases. The CDR3 is 15 residues long. Germline loops: CDR1 MDHEN, CDR2 SYDVKM. After removal of 6 bases from V and 1 base from J, the junction contained 4 bases not matched to a gene. The CDR3 here is CASRGTGGVNYGYTF. The CDR3 DNA is TGTGCCAGCAGGGGGACAGGGGGTGTTAACTATGGCTACACCTTC.

This clone was picked up a small number of times. The chain carries TRBV5-1 and TRBJ2-2; 7 nucleotides align to TRBD2. The CDR3 runs to 14 residues. V was clipped by 1 base and J by 4 bases; unmatched bases: 1. The germline gives CDR1 SGHRS, CDR2 YFSETQ. The CDR3 DNA reads TGCGCCAGCAGCTTGCGGGGGGTCACCGGGGAGCTGTTTTTT. It yields the protein CASSLRGVTGELFF.

The CDR3 DNA follows: TGTGCCAGCAGTTTTAGGAGCACTGAAGCTTTCTTT. Its translation: CASSFRSTEAFF. This rearrangement joins TRBV12-3 or TRBV12-4 to TRBJ1-1; no clear D. V was cut by 3 bases and J by 4 bases, with 6 bases left in between. This CDR3 is built from 12 residues.

The rearrangement uses TRBV7-8 and TRBJ2-7, with unresolved D. The CDR3 runs 14 residues. CDR1 and CDR2 (germline): SGHVS, FQNEAQ. V gave up 1 base and J gave up 2 bases, with 9 bases separating them. The CDR3 region is CASSLGPTAYEQYF. The CDR3 DNA is TGTGCCAGCAGCTTAGGGCCGACTGCCTACGAGCAGTACTTC. The full variable domain, rest sourced from reference TRBV7-8 and TRBJ2-7, is GAGVSQSPRYKVAKRGQDVALRCDPISGHVSLFWYQQALGQGPEFLTYFQNEAQLDKSGLPSDRFFAERPEGSVSTLKIQRTQQEDSAVYLCASSLGPTAYEQYFGPGTRLTVT.

There are a few counts of this clone. The J gene is TRBJ1-5, the V gene TRBV5-1; TRBD1 is a possible D gene (5 bases). The CDR3 runs 15 residues. The V gene lost 4 bases and the J gene lost 1 base, with 12 bases spanning the gap. Germline CDR1 is SGHRS and CDR2 is YFSETQ. The chain's CDR3 is CASSPDGGSNQPQHF. The CDR3 nucleotides read TGCGCCAGCAGCCCTGACGGGGGGAGCAATCAGCCCCAGCATTTT.

This chain uses TRBV3-1 (or the pseudogene TRBV3-2) with TRBJ2-3, with D possibly being TRBD1 (6 bases). Germline CDR1 and CDR2: LGHDT and YNNKEL (reference sequence). V was cut by 1 base and J by 0 bases, with 11 bases left in between. CDR3 length: 16 amino acids. CDR3 loop: CASSQGSTGSTDTQYF. In DNA, the CDR3 is TGTGCCAGCAGCCAAGGGTCGACAGGAAGCACAGATACGCAGTATTTT.

The chain recombines TRBV5-6 with TRBJ1-5; D is uncertain. CDR1 and CDR2 from the germline V gene are SGHDT and YYEEEE. This CDR3 is built from 16 residues. V shed 3 bases and J shed 0 bases, with 13 bases lying between them. The CDR3 protein is CASSSHGFYSNQPQHF. The CDR3 nucleotides are TGTGCCAGCAGCTCCCACGGGTTTTATAGCAATCAGCCCCAGCATTTT. Supplemented by reference TRBV5-6 and TRBJ1-5, the full variable domain reads DAGVTQSPTHLIKTRGQQVTLRCSPKSGHDTVSWYQQALGQGPQFIFQYYEEEERQRGNFPDRFSGHQFPNYSSELNVNALLLGDSALYLCASSSHGFYSNQPQHFGDGTRLSIL.

This clone turned up a few times. The chain is built from TRBV7-9 and TRBJ2-1, with D perhaps matching TRBD2 (6 bases). This CDR3 contains 14 residues. Trimming shortened V by 5 bases and J by 6 bases, and 14 bases separated the two germline ends. Germline CDR1 SEHNR, CDR2 FQNEAQ (reference sequence). CDR3 in DNA: TGTGCCAGCAGCCGATCAACTAGCCCCAATGAGCAGTTCTTC. As protein: CASSRSTSPNEQFF.

Only one count was recorded for this clone. The J gene is TRBJ2-6, the V gene TRBV7-8, with 8 bases aligning to TRBD1. Germline CDR1 SGHVS, CDR2 FQNEAQ. This CDR3 is 16 amino acids long. V lost 3 bases to trimming and J lost 1 base; unmatched junction nucleotides: 2. The CDR3 spells CASSFQGASGANVLTF. The CDR3 DNA follows: TGTGCCAGCAGCTTCCAGGGGGCTTCTGGGGCCAACGTCCTGACTTTC.

This chain joins TRBV13 and TRBJ1-1; D is possibly TRBD1 (5 bases). Trimming removed 0 bases at V and 5 bases at J, with 13 bases between. The CDR3 sequence is 15 residues long. CDR1 is PRHDT and CDR2 is FYEKMQ in the germline V gene (reference sequence). The CDR3 region is CASSLGGSGVTEAFF. In nucleotides, the CDR3 is TGTGCCAGCAGCTTAGGGGGGTCGGGGGTTACTGAAGCTTTCTTT. Full variable domain (outside the CDR3, taken from reference TRBV13 and TRBJ1-1): AAGVIQSPRHLIKEKRETATLKCYPIPRHDTVYWYQQGPGQDPQFLISFYEKMQSDKGSIPDRFSAQQFSDYHSELNMSSLELGDSALYFCASSLGGSGVTEAFFGQGTRLTVV.

J is TRBJ2-7 and V is TRBV10-3; possible D gene TRBD2, 5 bases. V was clipped by 4 bases and J by 6 bases, with 10 bases between them. Germline values: CDR1 ENHRY, CDR2 SYGVKD. The CDR3 has 12 residues. The CDR3 nucleotides read TGTGCCATCAGTGGTAGGGAGATCGAGCAGTACTTC. As protein: CAISGREIEQYF.

This chain connects TRBV3-1 (or the pseudogene TRBV3-2) to TRBJ2-2, with D perhaps given as TRBD1 or TRBD2 (6 bases each). V lost 4 bases to trimming and J lost 5 bases, with 17 bases between them. Per the germline V gene, CDR1 is LGHDT and CDR2 is YNNKEL (reference sequence). The CDR3 consists of 16 residues. CDR3 DNA: TGTGCCAGCAGCCGAAGAGGGGGGCGAGGAACCGGGGAGCTGTTTTTT. It is translated as CASSRRGGRGTGELFF.

The chain employs TRBV5-1 and TRBJ2-5, with D unclear. The CDR3 contains 12 residues. Trimming took off 2 bases at V and 0 bases at J, with 2 bases between the two ends. The germline gives CDR1 SGHRS, CDR2 YFSETQ. In DNA, the CDR3 is TGCGCCAGCAGCTTCGACCAAGAGACCCAGTACTTC. This translates into CASSFDQETQYF.

The chain employs TRBV6-6 and TRBJ2-5, with a tentative D call TRBD2 (6 bases). Germline V lookup: CDR1 MNHNY, CDR2 SVGAGI (reference sequence). The length of the CDR3 is 15 residues. Between the trimmed V and J ends, which lost 0 bases and 2 bases, there was a span of 10 bases. DNA for the CDR3: TGTGCCAGCAGTTACTCGACGGGGGAGCAAGAGACCCAGTACTTC. It translates to CASSYSTGEQETQYF.